This record concerns one T cell receptor (beta chain) sequence. Its antigen is currently unknown. Absence of ophthalmopathy progression within 18 months defined stable Graves' hyperthyroidism. Exclusion followed for patients with uncontrolled infection, other autoimmune disease, pregnancy or lactation. Clinical symptoms, serum thyroxine and TRAb, thyroid ultrasound and orbital computed tomography together formed the diagnostic basis. This record belongs to a study of T cells in Graves' hyperthyroidism and ophthalmopathy. The investigators amplified TCR beta CDR3 regions from RNA transcripts. Researchers ran a first-round RT-PCR on the TCR CDR3 using the HTBI primer set. One entry per CDR3 protein, called by TCRdb with MiXCR from the multiplex PCR reads. The table shows 45,000 or so distinct CDR3 sequences, with over 45% occurring only once. The study, taken as a whole, reports: Model predictions of ophthalmopathy came a median around 6.5 months before onset.

This TCR came from a woman between 45 and 65 years old with Graves' hyperthyroidism. Specimen: peripheral blood or thyroid tissue (not recorded which).

In nucleotides, the CDR3 is TGTGCCAGCAGCTTTGCTAGCGGGAGTCATGACGAGCAGTACTTC. Translated: CASSFASGSHDEQYF. This chain links TRBV7-2 with TRBJ2-7, with 10 bases that match TRBD2. CDR1 SGHTA and CDR2 FQGNSA come from the germline V gene. This CDR3 comprises 15 residues. With V trimmed by 3 bases and J by 5 bases, 7 bases remained unmatched.